These 8 T cell receptor beta chains came from one sample sequenced in a study of T cell responses to AZD1222 COVID-19 vaccine. The protocol was immunoSEQ multiplex PCR, while the TCRdb copy is restricted to in-frame clones and leaves out a portion. Of just under 95,000 clones in the sample, 70% to 90% are singletons; the top ten hold about 14%. The source was peripheral blood, collected on day 0 of AZD1222 vaccination. The receptors were gathered from an adult in good health.

The chain uses TRBV3-1 (or the pseudogene TRBV3-2) and TRBJ2-6, with TRBD2 as a possible D gene (5 bases). Germline lookup yields CDR1 LGHDT and CDR2 YNNKEL (reference sequence). The CDR3 totals 17 residues. The V gene lost 3 bases and the J gene lost 0 bases, with 12 bases spanning the gap. The CDR3 DNA reads TGTGCCAGCAGCCATTCTACTGGAGGCTCTGGGGCCAACGTCCTGACTTTC. This translates into CASSHSTGGSGANVLTF.

This chain uses TRBV19 with TRBJ1-4; D ambiguous. V was pared by 7 bases and J by 7 bases, with 19 bases between. This CDR3 comprises 15 residues. CDR1 is LNHDA, CDR2 SQIVND, per germline (reference sequence). CDR3: CASINRAEGAEKLFF. CDR3 DNA sequence: TGTGCCAGTATCAATAGGGCCGAGGGTGCTGAAAAACTGTTTTTT.

This clone was seen a single time. The rearrangement uses TRBV7-3 and TRBJ2-7; 12 nucleotides line up with TRBD2. V shed 5 bases and J 5 bases; nucleotides not matched to a gene: 7. The V gene's germline CDR1 is SGHTA and CDR2 FQGTGA. CDR3 length: 15 residues. The CDR3 bases are TGTGCCAGCAGCCCAACTAGCGGGGGGCCCGACGAGCAGTACTTC. Protein: CASSPTSGGPDEQYF.

There are a few counts of this clone. The rearrangement joins TRBV28 to TRBJ2-7, with 8 bases fitting TRBD2. The V gene's germline CDR1 is MDHEN and CDR2 SYDVKM. This CDR3 contains 15 residues. The ends lost 2 bases at V and 0 bases at J; junction bases unmatched: 3. The CDR3 spells CASSLPGGRSYEQYF. Written as DNA, the CDR3 is TGTGCCAGCAGTTTACCGGGGGGGCGCTCCTACGAGCAGTACTTC.

V is TRBV28 and J is TRBJ2-7; 7 nucleotides align to TRBD1. There are 14 residues in the CDR3. Germline V gives CDR1 MDHEN, CDR2 SYDVKM. Trimming removed 6 bases from V and 0 bases from J; junction bases left unmatched: 5. CDR3 in DNA: TGTGCCAGCAGCCCGACAGGGACCTCCTACGAGCAGTACTTC. It translates to CASSPTGTSYEQYF.

The chain employs TRBV30 and TRBJ1-5, with D tentatively TRBD1 (6 bases). This CDR3 has 15 residues. Germline V gene lookup returns CDR1 GTSNPN and CDR2 SVGIG (reference sequence). V lost 2 bases and J lost 3, with 14 bases in between. The CDR3 nucleotides are TGTGCCTGGAGTACGCAGGGGATAATCAATCAGCCCCAGCATTTT. Residues: CAWSTQGIINQPQHF.

CDR3: CAARVATNEKLFF. Written as DNA, the CDR3 is TGTGCCGCCAGGGTTGCAACTAATGAAAAACTGTTTTTT. This chain joins TRBV10-3 and TRBJ1-4; D possibly corresponds to TRBD1 (5 bases). Trimming removed 11 bases at V and 0 bases at J, with 10 bases between. The CDR3 runs 13 residues. The germline CDR1 and CDR2 sequences are ENHRY and SYGVKD.

CDR3 coding DNA: TGTGCCATCACGGGACAGGGGAGCGGGGAGCTGTTTTTT. As protein: CAITGQGSGELFF. The V and J genes are TRBV10-3 and TRBJ2-2, with 10 bases matching TRBD1. Looked up from germline, CDR1 is ENHRY and CDR2 is SYGVKD. There are 13 residues in the CDR3. V dropped 7 bases and J dropped 7; count of bases not matched to a gene: 3.